The 23 T cell receptor beta chains given below trace back to one sample, sequenced in a study of blood T cells in healthy people across ages. A second PCR, run for about 7 to 12 cycles, used a sample-barcoded 5' primer plus a J-beta primer mix. A single record per CDR3 protein comes from TCRdb applying MiXCR to the 5' RACE reads. The table shows about 930,000 distinct CDR3 sequences, with about 27% occurring only once. This same sample was also taken into another study, of T cells of mothers and their children.

The sequencing input was blood. All receptors derive from a woman between 40 and 55 years old in good health.

A few counts support this clonotype. Since a much larger clone is just one base distant, this may be a read error. This sequence joins TRBV12-3 or TRBV12-4 and TRBJ2-3, with a weak D call TRBD2 (6 bases). The CDR3 is made up of 16 amino acids. Trimming left V 0 bases short and J 1 base short, with 11 bases between. CDR3 amino acids: CASSLAQTRRTDTQYF. As DNA, the CDR3 is TGTGCCAGCAGTTTAGCCCAGACTAGGCGCACAGATACGCAGTATTTT.

In its sample, this clonotype was seen a few times. The chain links TRBV12-3 or TRBV12-4 to TRBJ2-1, with a tentative D call TRBD2 (7 bases). The CDR3 is 16 amino acids. The ends were cut back, 5 bases at V and 0 bases at J, with 14 bases in the middle. The CDR3 region has the DNA TGTGCCAGCAGTCCTGGGGGGGCCCGCTCCTACAATGAGCAGTTCTTC. Translation gives CASSPGGARSYNEQFF.

The CDR3 region has the DNA TGTGCCAGCTCACCACAGGGGAGGGACACTGAAGCTTTCTTT. Residues: CASSPQGRDTEAFF. This chain links TRBV18 with TRBJ1-1; perhaps TRBD1 as D (5 bases). The CDR3 contains 14 residues. V was trimmed by 1 base and J by 3 bases, leaving 9 bases between them. The germline V gene has CDR1 KGHSH and CDR2 LQKENI.

This clonotype occurred a few times. This could be a read error, since a much larger clone is one nucleotide away. The CDR3 DNA follows: TGTGCCAGCAGTGAAGGGGGGGCGACCCATGAGCAGTACTTC. Protein product: CASSEGGATHEQYF. The rearrangement uses TRBV6-4 and TRBJ2-5, with TRBD2 as a possible D gene (7 bases). The germline CDR1 and CDR2 sequences are MRHNA and SNTAGT. The CDR3 is 14 residues long. Trimming cost V 3 bases and J 11 bases, with 19 bases left between them.

In its sample, this clonotype was seen many times. The chain joins TRBV27 to TRBJ2-1; D might be TRBD1 or TRBD2, each matching 6 bases. The germline V gene encodes CDR1 MNHEY and CDR2 SMNVEV (reference sequence). CDR3 size: 15 residues. Trimming removed 5 bases from V and 5 bases from J, with 16 bases in between. The CDR3 region has the DNA TGTGCCAGCAGTCCTTTAGGGGGGACGCACAATGAGCAGTTCTTC. Amino acids: CASSPLGGTHNEQFF.

This clonotype was observed at least ten times. The CDR3 loop is CASSLYEQYF. The CDR3 nucleotides are TGTGCCAGCAGTTTATACGAGCAGTACTTC. The chain employs TRBV28 and TRBJ2-7; D ambiguous. V dropped 1 base and J dropped 5 bases, with 0 bases sitting between them. The CDR3 runs 10 residues. In germline, CDR1 is MDHEN, CDR2 SYDVKM.

Concerning this clonotype itself: An end of the junction differs from the germline gene, which may be a read error. This chain uses TRBV12-3 or TRBV12-4 with TRBJ1-2; D gene unclear. The CDR3 consists of 13 residues. The CDR3 DNA is TGTGCCAGCAGTTTACGACAACAATATGACTACACCTTC. Translation gives CASSLRQQYDYTF.

This sequence joins TRBV7-6 and TRBJ2-7, with a weak D call TRBD2 (6 bases). The length of the CDR3 is 11 residues. The germline V gene encodes CDR1 SGHVS and CDR2 FNYEAQ. The V end was cut by 6 bases, the J end by 6 bases, with 9 bases between. CDR3 sequence reads: CASRGGGEQYV. The CDR3 bases are TGTGCCAGCAGGGGGGGAGGCGAGCAGTACGTC.

About this clonotype: The junction differs from germline at one of its ends, possibly a read error. This chain links TRBV2 with TRBJ2-3, with a possible D match to TRBD1 (5 bases). Germline values: CDR1 SNHLY, CDR2 FYNNEI. This CDR3 has 16 residues. The CDR3 reads CASSEGVTVRTDTQYF. The CDR3 bases are TGTGCCAGCAGCGAAGGGGTTACCGTCCGCACAGATACGCAGTATTTT.

With respect to this clonotype: A much larger clone sits a single nucleotide away, making a read error possible. The rearrangement links TRBV6-5 to TRBJ2-4; D not resolved. In germline, CDR1 is MNHEY, CDR2 SVGAGI. This CDR3 spans 13 amino acids. CDR3 in amino acids: CASSGIAKSIQYF. CDR3 nucleotides: TGTGCCAGCAGCGGTATAGCCAAAAGCATTCAGTACTTC.

V and J are TRBV2 and TRBJ2-3; 9 bases agree with TRBD2. Losses at the gene ends were 5 bases for V and 1 base for J; bases not matched to a gene: 7. Per the germline V gene, CDR1 is SNHLY and CDR2 is FYNNEI. The CDR3 runs 16 residues. The CDR3 DNA follows: TGTGCCAGCAGTTTATGGGTAGCGGGGGGCACAGATACGCAGTATTTT. Amino acids: CASSLWVAGGTDTQYF.

This clonotype was observed a handful of times. This chain joins TRBV29-1 and TRBJ2-3; TRBD2 agrees at 12 bases. The ends lost 6 bases at V and 0 bases at J; junction bases unmatched: 7. The germline V gene has CDR1 SQVTM and CDR2 ANQGSEA. The CDR3 is made up of 16 amino acids. CDR3 amino acids: CSVETSGGPSTDTQYF. CDR3 nucleotide sequence: TGCAGCGTGGAGACTAGCGGGGGCCCTAGCACAGATACGCAGTATTTT.

The V gene is TRBV3-1, the J gene TRBJ1-2; 8 bases align to TRBD1. The germline CDR1 and CDR2 sequences are LGHDT and YNNKEL (reference sequence). Losses at the gene ends were 4 bases for V and 2 bases for J; bases not matched to a gene: 9. The CDR3 is made up of 16 amino acids. The CDR3 loop is CASSLGQGGNNYGYTF. In nucleotides, the CDR3 is TGTGCCAGCAGCCTCGGACAGGGAGGGAACAACTATGGCTACACCTTC.

Points on this clonotype: This sequence may be a read error, since a much larger clone differs from it by one base. The gene calls are TRBV12-3 or TRBV12-4 and TRBJ2-1; 9 bases are a match to TRBD1. V trimming: 6 bases; J trimming: 10 bases; junction bases outside the gene matches: 7. The length of the CDR3 is 13 residues. CDR3 DNA sequence: TGTGCCAGCAGGTTGACAGGGGGGAAAGAGCAGTTCTTC. It codes for CASRLTGGKEQFF.

This clonotype was detected only a few times. The chain recombines TRBV12-3 or TRBV12-4 with TRBJ2-3, with TRBD1 matching 7 bases. CDR3 length: 12 amino acids. The junction had 0 bases not matched to a gene; V was cut back by 5 bases and J by 4 bases. The CDR3 sequence: CASSDRADTQYF. In DNA form, the CDR3 reads TGTGCCAGCAGTGACAGGGCAGATACGCAGTATTTT.

This clonotype has only one observation. This may be a read error: a much more frequent sequence differs by one nucleotide. The CDR3 region has the DNA TGTGCCAGCAGCTTGTCTGAGCGGGGGCTTATAGCCAAAGACATTCAGTACTTC. It yields the protein CASSLSERGLIAKDIQYF. The chain combines TRBV7-2 with TRBJ2-4, with 8 bases that match TRBD2. The CDR3 consists of 18 residues. The germline gives CDR1 SGHTA, CDR2 FQGNSA.

The rearrangement uses TRBV24-1 and TRBJ2-5; D is unclear. Germline V lookup: CDR1 KGHDR, CDR2 SFDVKD. There are 15 residues in the CDR3. The V end was cut by 0 bases, the J end by 0 bases, with 7 bases between. This CDR3 reads CATSDLRTDQETQYF. The CDR3 nucleotides are TGTGCCACCAGTGATTTGAGGACGGACCAAGAGACCCAGTACTTC.

This clonotype occurred a few times. The chain recombines TRBV30 with TRBJ2-3; 11 bases line up with TRBD2. Germline V gene data show CDR1 as GTSNPN and CDR2 as SVGIG (reference sequence). J lost 5 bases, V lost 0 bases, and 4 bases had no gene match. The CDR3 totals 15 residues. CDR3 residues: CAWSVGLAGGDTQYF. CDR3 sequence (DNA): TGTGCCTGGAGTGTTGGTCTAGCGGGGGGAGATACGCAGTATTTT.

The chain links TRBV5-6 to TRBJ1-1, with unresolved D. Germline-derived CDR1 and CDR2 are SGHDT and YYEEEE. Trimming took off 2 bases at V and 8 bases at J, with 10 bases between the two ends. The CDR3 has 12 residues. CDR3 nucleotide sequence: TGTGCCAGCAGCTTTCGGCAAGCCGAAGCTTTCTTT. Translated, it gives CASSFRQAEAFF. Looking up the rest from reference TRBV5-6 and TRBJ1-1 gives the full variable domain: DAGVTQSPTHLIKTRGQQVTLRCSPKSGHDTVSWYQQALGQGPQFIFQYYEEEERQRGNFPDRFSGHQFPNYSSELNVNALLLGDSALYLCASSFRQAEAFFGQGTRLTVV.

In the case of this clonotype: A much larger clone lies a single base off, so this may be a read error. This sequence joins TRBV29-1 and TRBJ2-1, with a weak D call TRBD2 (5 bases). Near its end, the DNA agrees better with TRBJ2-7, so the J call may be wrong. The CDR3 contains 14 residues. CDR1 is SQVTM and CDR2 is ANQGSEA in the germline V gene. The CDR3 protein is CSVNTGSSYNEQYF. In DNA form, the CDR3 reads TGCAGCGTTAACACGGGGAGCTCCTACAATGAGCAGTACTTC.

This clonotype was recorded at least ten times. This chain joins TRBV7-2 and TRBJ2-1; D call uncertain. Trimming pared 5 bases from V and 5 bases from J, leaving 19 bases between. Germline assignment: CDR1 SGHTA and CDR2 FQGNSA. The CDR3 covers 16 residues. CDR3 amino acids: CASSPLVARPNNEQFF. The DNA for the CDR3 is TGTGCCAGCAGCCCTTTGGTGGCCAGACCCAACAATGAGCAGTTCTTC.

This clonotype was observed a handful of times. The chain has TRBV20-1 and TRBJ1-1; 7 bases fit TRBD1. In germline, CDR1 is DFQATT, CDR2 SNEGSKA (reference sequence). This CDR3 has 14 residues. V was pared by 7 bases and J by 4 bases, with 12 bases of the junction left unmatched. The CDR3 reads CSVPPQGQGTEAFF. CDR3 nucleotide sequence: TGCAGTGTCCCGCCACAGGGGCAGGGCACTGAAGCTTTCTTT.

This clonotype was counted at least ten times. The rearrangement uses TRBV12-3 or TRBV12-4 and TRBJ2-5; D may be TRBD2 (5 bases). The ends were cut back, 7 bases at V and 3 bases at J, with 12 bases in the middle. The CDR3 runs to 13 residues. The CDR3 DNA follows: TGTGCCAGCAACCTTCTCGGGGAAGAGACCCAGTACTTC. Encoded protein: CASNLLGEETQYF.